This T cell receptor (beta chain) appears in the sequencing data of a study of T cells in Graves' hyperthyroidism and ophthalmopathy (dated by TCRdb to about 2019). Study-level background: Peripheral blood samples were taken at initial diagnosis, before any treatment was given. A discovery cohort of about a hundred patients, roughly 45 with Graves' ophthalmopathy and 55 to 65 with stable Graves' hyperthyroidism, was used to find distinguishing TCR V-J signatures. Prospective prediction of ophthalmopathy was tested in an independent validation cohort consisting of about 20 hyperthyroidism patients and around 17 patients who later progressed to ophthalmopathy. For training and testing, the 100 or so patients in the discovery cohort were randomly divided in a 7:3 ratio. In addition, the study compared T-cell repertoires in thyroid tissue and in blood from five or six Graves' hyperthyroidism patients. Once sampling was done, hyperthyroidism patients were given methimazole at a starting dose of 30 mg daily, whereas ophthalmopathy patients were given high-dose intravenous methylprednisolone. TCR Vbeta CDR3 sequencing of roughly 140 peripheral blood samples (over 40 ophthalmopathy, 75 to 80 hyperthyroidism and approximately 17 progressor patients) is reported in the paper.

V is shortened by 4 bases, J by 3 bases, and the region joining them spans 14 bases. Its CDR3 holds 14 amino acids, cysteine through phenylalanine. The DNA shown is the 42-base CDR3, in frame from base 1. CDR1 and CDR2, looked up from the germline V gene, are SGHRS and YFSETQ. This clonotype was detected ten times or more. Its antigen is unknown. No base quality information exists; no much larger clone differs at one position. Amplification of TCR beta CDR3 regions was carried out from RNA transcripts. The TCR CDR3 was subjected to a first round of RT-PCR using the HTBI primer set and the Qiagen OneStep RT-PCR kit. Libraries were constructed in a second round of multiplex PCR, after which size selection and purification were carried out. The libraries were sequenced on an Illumina HiSeq2000 using paired-end 100 bp reads. The authors processed their data as follows. SOAPnuke was used to process the raw data, throwing out any read that contained adapters or uncalled bases, had a mean Phred below 15, or lacked an exact constant-primer or identifier match. COPE v1.2.5 was used to merge the high-quality paired reads, and each unique nucleotide sequence was defined as a clonotype. Clonotypes were aligned to IMGT TRBV, TRBD and TRBJ reference segments using MiTCR v1.1. Analysis was restricted to V-J combinations with a frequency above 0.0001, which covered 99% to 99.2% of repertoires. The TCS score was defined as F50 (clonal expansion) divided by E x V (chaos), with BLOSUM62-based TCRdist calculated between CDR3 peptides within each V-J. Welch's t-statistics and random forest reduced roughly 540 V-J features to under 15, which were used in a naive Bayes classifier (R e1071). Using fastp at Q25 and MiXCR, TCRdb reprocessed the public reads and kept productive beta chains. One record per CDR3 amino acid sequence lists the most common genes and DNA. Clone size and V and J calls follow TCRdb, not the original study. Within this sample are some 510,000 distinct CDR3 sequences, with more than 20% of them counted one time only. The ten largest account for more than 20% of the sample.

The research as a whole found: Most expanded thyroid clonotypes (frequency above 0.001) were also found in blood, which suggests that blood repertoires may mirror thyroid immune responses. During validation, the model predicted progression to ophthalmopathy a median of approximately 6 months ahead of onset, with 60% to 71% sensitivity and 72% to 85% specificity. Sample size was not statistically predetermined, and investigators were not blinded to group allocation. A 13 V-J signature model separated ophthalmopathy from stable hyperthyroidism, with approximately 87% sensitivity and roughly 81% specificity in cross-validation and 80%/75% in testing.

A patient counted as having stable Graves' hyperthyroidism if no progression to ophthalmopathy occurred over 18 months of follow-up. Hyperthyroidism patients were aged 18 to 65 years and newly diagnosed, with disease duration of less than 2 months. The study excluded patients with uncontrolled infections, other autoimmune diseases, pregnancy or lactation. Diagnoses were established on the basis of clinical symptoms, serum thyroxine and TRAb, thyroid ultrasound, and orbital computed tomography. PBMCs were separated from approximately 9.9 ml of fresh peripheral blood using Ficoll-Paque density gradient centrifugation. Trizol reagent was used to extract total RNA, and RNA quality was then checked on an Agilent 2100 Bioanalyzer.

Sample: blood. The sequence came from a man aged 18 to 30 with Graves' hyperthyroidism. The chain joins TRBV5-1 to TRBJ2-7, with TRBD2 tentatively as D gene (6 bases match). The nucleotide sequence reads as follows: TGCGCCAGCAGCCTCACAGGTAGCGGCTACGAGCAGTACTTC. Translated, it gives CASSLTGSGYEQYF.